This passage covers 13 T cell receptor beta chains from one sample sequenced in a study of cytomegalovirus exposure and HLA in healthy donors (dated by TCRdb to about 2017). Library creation used the immunoSEQ multiplex PCR assay. For the multiplex PCR, a mixture combining 60 forward primers for TCR Vbeta segments and 13 reverse primers for TCR Jbeta segments was used. TCRdb obtained this table from immuneACCESS and retained in-frame rearrangements with V and J assigned. These tables miss some clones; where compared with another copy, unresolved V genes account for less than half of the shortfall, and the remainder is unexplained. Recorded for this sample are 150,000 to 200,000 clones; 65% to 85% of them occurred a single time. Of the sample, around 3% is held by the ten largest clones. What was sequenced was PBMCs. The receptors come from a woman aged 40 to 49 in good health and CMV-seropositive.

V usage is TRBV6-5 and J usage is TRBJ1-1; D perhaps matches TRBD1 (6 bases). V was trimmed by 8 bases and J by 3 bases, leaving 13 bases between them. Germline V gene data show CDR1 as MNHEY and CDR2 as SVGAGI. CDR3 length: 13 residues. CDR3 protein: CASGLQGYTEAFF. The CDR3, as DNA: TGTGCCAGCGGGTTACAGGGATACACTGAAGCTTTCTTT.

V and J are TRBV5-1 and TRBJ1-6; D unclear. This CDR3 is built from 14 residues. V was shortened by 1 base and J by 7 bases, with 9 bases between the two germline ends. The germline V gene encodes CDR1 SGHRS and CDR2 YFSETQ. CDR3 sequence reads: CASSLWAQNSPLHF. DNA for the CDR3: TGCGCCAGCAGCTTGTGGGCGCAGAATTCACCCCTCCACTTT.

The chain employs TRBV7-9 and TRBJ2-5; a weak D match, TRBD2 (5 bases). CDR1 and CDR2 from the germline V gene are SEHNR and FQNEAQ (reference sequence). The length of the CDR3 is 19 residues. The ends were cut back, 5 bases at V and 4 bases at J, with 29 bases in the middle. The chain's CDR3 is CASSRPLSGSSVGRETQYF. In DNA, the CDR3 is TGTGCCAGCAGCCGCCCCCTGTCGGGTTCTTCAGTGGGGAGAGAGACCCAGTACTTC.

This clone was detected once. J is TRBJ1-5 and V is TRBV30; a possible D gene is TRBD1 (5 bases). This CDR3 has 13 residues. Per germline, CDR1 GTSNPN and CDR2 SVGIG (reference sequence). The V and J ends lost 0 bases and 7 bases respectively, with 10 bases between them. This CDR3 reads CAWSVQVGQPQHF. CDR3 nucleotides: TGTGCCTGGAGTGTACAGGTAGGCCAGCCCCAGCATTTT.

The chain employs TRBV6-5 and TRBJ2-2, with 7 nucleotides matching TRBD1. The CDR3 covers 15 residues. Losses at the gene ends were 6 bases for V and 1 base for J; bases not matched to a gene: 5. Germline-derived CDR1 and CDR2 are MNHEY and SVGAGI. The CDR3 region has the DNA TGTGCCAGCAGGGGTCGACAGGGGAACACCGGGGAGCTGTTTTTT. This translates into CASRGRQGNTGELFF.

The chain combines TRBV27 with TRBJ2-7, with D perhaps TRBD1 (5 bases). Germline V gene sequence: CDR1 MNHEY, CDR2 SMNVEV (reference sequence). This CDR3 is 15 amino acids long. Trimming left V 2 bases short and J 1 base short, with 12 bases between. For the CDR3, the DNA is TGTGCCAGCAGTTTAAGGGCAGGGTCTTCCTACGAGCAGTACTTC. This gives the protein CASSLRAGSSYEQYF.

This clone was detected only once. The chain links TRBV6-5 to TRBJ1-1; D call uncertain. V lost 0 bases and J lost 2, with 4 bases in between. The V gene's germline CDR1 is MNHEY and CDR2 SVGAGI. The CDR3 is made up of 13 amino acids. The DNA of the CDR3 is TGTGCCAGCAGTTACTCGACAAACACTGAAGCTTTCTTT. The encoded protein is CASSYSTNTEAFF.

This CDR3 reads CASSLGQGNYEQYF. The CDR3 bases are TGCGCCAGCAGCCTCGGACAGGGGAACTACGAGCAGTACTTC. The J gene is TRBJ2-7, the V gene TRBV4-1, with 9 positions matching TRBD1. V was pared by 4 bases and J by 3 bases, with 4 bases of the junction left unmatched. The CDR3 totals 14 residues. Germline CDR1 MGHRA, CDR2 YSYEKL.

In this sample, this clone turned up a few times. The V gene is TRBV7-2, the J gene TRBJ2-7; 10 positions agree with TRBD1. CDR1 and CDR2 from the germline V gene are SGHTA and FQGNSA. With V trimmed by 1 base and J by 6 bases, 6 bases remained unmatched. The CDR3 loop spans 15 amino acids. The CDR3 DNA is TGTGCCAGCAGCTTAGGGACAGGGGGGGACCGCGAGCAGTACTTC. This encodes CASSLGTGGDREQYF.

The chain employs TRBV7-9 and TRBJ2-5; 7 positions agree with TRBD2. Germline CDR1 is SEHNR and CDR2 is FQNEAQ (reference sequence). The CDR3 is 14 amino acids. J gave up 7 bases and V 5 bases, and 10 bases lay outside the gene matches. The CDR3, as DNA: TGTGCCAGCAGCCCGCTTTGGGAGGGCGCGACCCAGTACTTC. This translates into CASSPLWEGATQYF.

This chain links TRBV7-2 with TRBJ2-3; 7 nucleotides line up with TRBD2. In germline, CDR1 is SGHTA, CDR2 FQGNSA. The CDR3 length is 17 residues. With 3 bases clipped from V and 0 bases from J, the junction kept 9 bases outside the gene matches. The CDR3 nucleotides are TGTGCCAGCAGCTTTAGGCTAGCGGAGTATAGCACAGATACGCAGTATTTT. It translates to CASSFRLAEYSTDTQYF.

This clone was counted once. The V and J genes are TRBV30 and TRBJ2-3; D possibly corresponds to TRBD1 (6 bases). V gave up 0 bases and J gave up 8 bases, with 15 bases separating them. Germline assignment: CDR1 GTSNPN and CDR2 SVGIG (reference sequence). The CDR3 runs 14 residues. As DNA, the CDR3 is TGTGCCTGGAGTGTACAGCAAGAGGGGGTTACGCAGTATTTT. Protein sequence: CAWSVQQEGVTQYF.

The chain joins TRBV28 to TRBJ1-5; 9 bases align to TRBD1. Per the germline V gene, CDR1 is MDHEN and CDR2 is SYDVKM. V was pared by 5 bases and J by 5 bases, with 4 bases of the junction left unmatched. The CDR3 has 14 amino acids. The CDR3 here is CASSRTGGDQPQHF. The CDR3 DNA sequence: TGTGCCAGCAGTAGAACAGGGGGCGATCAGCCCCAGCATTTT. The variable domain in full, with the rest retrieved from reference TRBV28 and TRBJ1-5, is DVKVTQSSRYLVKRTGEKVFLECVQDMDHENMFWYRQDPGLGLRLIYFSYDVKMKEKGDIPEGYSVSREKKERFSLILESASTNQTSMYLCASSRTGGDQPQHFGDGTRLSIL.